This is a list of T cell receptor beta chains from one sample in a study of blood T cell repertoires in COVID-19. Libraries were prepared by immunoSEQ multiplex PCR; TCRdb keeps only in-frame clonotypes and omits some of them. The data contain about 150,000 clones, 91% of them singletons. The material sequenced was peripheral blood. The receptors come from a man in his fifties with acute or convalescent COVID-19. The CDR3 runs from the conserved cysteine through the conserved F or W. D genes are given only for firm matches. Clone size is stated in some rows and not others, as once, few, many or a class when expanded.

d_call: TRBD1
clone_size: once
cdr3_length: 18
j_call: TRBJ1-1
v_call: TRBV28
cdr3_aa: CASSKRTGRYNLYTEAFF
cdr3_nt: TGTGCCAGCAGTAAAAGGACAGGGAGGTACAATCTGTACACTGAAGCTTTCTTT

d_call: NA
clone_size: NA
cdr3_length: 12
j_call: TRBJ1-4
v_call: TRBV2
cdr3_aa: CASRQTNEKLFF
cdr3_nt: TGTGCCAGCAGGCAGACTAATGAAAAACTGTTTTTT

d_call: NA
clone_size: NA
cdr3_length: 16
j_call: TRBJ1-2
v_call: TRBV4-1
cdr3_aa: CASSQGTGSWDYGYTF
cdr3_nt: TGCGCCAGCAGCCAAGGCACAGGGAGTTGGGACTATGGCTACACCTTC

d_call: TRBD2
clone_size: NA
cdr3_length: 15
j_call: TRBJ2-7
v_call: TRBV11-2
cdr3_aa: CASSLGTSGSYEQYF
cdr3_nt: TGTGCCAGCAGCTTAGGGACTAGCGGGAGCTACGAGCAGTACTTC

d_call: NA
clone_size: NA
cdr3_length: 15
j_call: TRBJ1-3
v_call: TRBV28
cdr3_aa: CASSGGYVSGNTIYF
cdr3_nt: TGTGCCAGCAGCGGGGGTTATGTTTCTGGAAACACCATATATTTT

d_call: TRBD1
clone_size: NA
cdr3_length: 19
j_call: TRBJ1-1
v_call: TRBV14
cdr3_aa: CASSPDPALLTGPGTEAFF
cdr3_nt: TGTGCCAGCAGCCCTGACCCCGCTCTTCTGACAGGGCCGGGCACTGAAGCTTTCTTT

d_call: TRBD1
clone_size: NA
cdr3_length: 15
j_call: TRBJ2-3
v_call: TRBV7-3
cdr3_aa: CASSPTGGWADTQYF
cdr3_nt: TGTGCCAGCAGCCCCACAGGGGGCTGGGCAGATACGCAGTATTTT

d_call: TRBD1
clone_size: NA
cdr3_length: 15
j_call: TRBJ1-4
v_call: TRBV19
cdr3_aa: CASSIYRRQGEKLFF
cdr3_nt: TGTGCCAGTAGTATATACAGACGACAGGGAGAAAAACTGTTTTTT

d_call: NA
clone_size: NA
cdr3_length: 11
j_call: TRBJ2-2
v_call: TRBV2
cdr3_aa: CATSGTGELFF
cdr3_nt: TGTGCCACCTCAGGGACCGGGGAGCTGTTTTTT

d_call: NA
clone_size: NA
cdr3_length: 13
j_call: TRBJ1-6
v_call: TRBV2
cdr3_aa: CASKGDYNSPLHF
cdr3_nt: TGTGCCAGCAAAGGGGACTATAATTCACCCCTCCACTTT

d_call: TRBD2
clone_size: NA
cdr3_length: 14
j_call: TRBJ2-5
v_call: TRBV7-2
cdr3_aa: CASSNSGGAETQYF
cdr3_nt: TGTGCCAGCAGCAATAGCGGGGGGGCAGAGACCCAGTACTTC

d_call: TRBD1
clone_size: NA
cdr3_length: 15
j_call: TRBJ2-2
v_call: TRBV6-1
cdr3_aa: CASSEHGTATGELFF
cdr3_nt: TGTGCCAGCAGTGAACACGGGACAGCCACCGGGGAGCTGTTTTTT

d_call: NA
clone_size: NA
cdr3_length: 12
j_call: TRBJ1-2
v_call: TRBV7-9
cdr3_aa: CASSVQGYGYTF
cdr3_nt: TGTGCCAGCAGCGTACAGGGCTATGGCTACACCTTC

d_call: TRBD1
clone_size: NA
cdr3_length: 13
j_call: TRBJ1-1
v_call: TRBV7-9
cdr3_aa: CASSSITGAEAFF
cdr3_nt: TGTGCCAGCAGCTCTATAACAGGGGCTGAAGCTTTCTTT

d_call: TRBD1
clone_size: NA
cdr3_length: 13
j_call: TRBJ2-6
v_call: TRBV6-6
cdr3_aa: CASRDREANVLTF
cdr3_nt: TGTGCCAGCAGGGACAGGGAGGCCAACGTCCTGACTTTC

d_call: TRBD1
clone_size: NA
cdr3_length: 15
j_call: TRBJ1-2
v_call: TRBV6-6
cdr3_aa: CASSYEGTANYGYTF
cdr3_nt: TGTGCCAGCAGTTATGAAGGGACAGCTAACTATGGCTACACCTTC

d_call: NA
clone_size: NA
cdr3_length: 14
j_call: TRBJ1-4
v_call: TRBV7-2
cdr3_aa: CASSSPGGNEKLFF
cdr3_nt: TGTGCCAGCAGCTCCCCCGGGGGGAATGAAAAACTGTTTTTT

d_call: NA
clone_size: once
cdr3_length: 15
j_call: TRBJ2-2
v_call: TRBV29-1
cdr3_aa: CSALTPPVNTGELFF
cdr3_nt: TGCAGCGCTCTAACCCCCCCGGTAAACACCGGGGAGCTGTTTTTT

d_call: TRBD2
clone_size: NA
cdr3_length: 16
j_call: TRBJ2-5
v_call: TRBV9
cdr3_aa: CASSVGLAAYQETQYF
cdr3_nt: TGTGCCAGCAGCGTGGGACTAGCGGCATACCAAGAGACCCAGTACTTC

d_call: NA
clone_size: NA
cdr3_length: 11
j_call: TRBJ2-5
v_call: TRBV12-3/TRBV12-4
cdr3_aa: CASSHGETQYF
cdr3_nt: TGTGCCAGCAGTCACGGTGAGACCCAGTACTTC

d_call: NA
clone_size: few
cdr3_length: 14
j_call: TRBJ1-5
v_call: TRBV4-2
cdr3_aa: CASSQDEGNQPQHF
cdr3_nt: TGTGCCAGCAGCCAAGATGAGGGCAATCAGCCCCAGCATTTT

d_call: TRBD1
clone_size: once
cdr3_length: 14
j_call: TRBJ1-1
v_call: TRBV7-3
cdr3_aa: CASSPTGVNTEAFF
cdr3_nt: TGTGCCAGCAGCCCGACAGGGGTGAACACTGAAGCTTTCTTT

d_call: TRBD1
clone_size: NA
cdr3_length: 13
j_call: TRBJ1-6
v_call: TRBV6-5
cdr3_aa: CASKRQGNSPLHF
cdr3_nt: TGTGCCAGCAAAAGACAGGGGAATTCACCCCTCCACTTT

d_call: NA
clone_size: few
cdr3_length: 13
j_call: TRBJ2-7
v_call: TRBV27
cdr3_aa: CASSGGTSYEQYF
cdr3_nt: TGTGCCAGCAGCGGAGGAACCTCCTACGAGCAGTACTTC

d_call: NA
clone_size: NA
cdr3_length: 15
j_call: TRBJ2-6
v_call: TRBV2
cdr3_aa: CASRGQLSGANVLTF
cdr3_nt: TGTGCCAGCAGGGGACAACTCTCTGGGGCCAACGTCCTGACTTTC

d_call: NA
clone_size: NA
cdr3_length: 14
j_call: TRBJ1-1
v_call: TRBV6-4
cdr3_aa: CASSDFSRNTEAFF
cdr3_nt: TGTGCCAGCAGTGACTTTTCCCGGAACACTGAAGCTTTCTTT

d_call: TRBD1
clone_size: NA
cdr3_length: 13
j_call: TRBJ2-7
v_call: TRBV5-6
cdr3_aa: CASSPGQGLEQYF
cdr3_nt: TGTGCCAGCAGCCCGGGACAGGGGCTCGAGCAGTACTTC

d_call: NA
clone_size: NA
cdr3_length: 13
j_call: TRBJ1-1
v_call: TRBV19
cdr3_aa: CASSILANTEAFF
cdr3_nt: TGTGCCAGTAGTATTCTGGCGAACACTGAAGCTTTCTTT

d_call: NA
clone_size: NA
cdr3_length: 18
j_call: TRBJ1-5
v_call: TRBV5-5
cdr3_aa: CASSLVQGLVQGNQPQHF
cdr3_nt: TGTGCCAGCAGCTTGGTTCAGGGCTTGGTGCAGGGCAATCAGCCCCAGCATTTT

d_call: NA
clone_size: NA
cdr3_length: 15
j_call: TRBJ1-1
v_call: TRBV5-6
cdr3_aa: CASSLKDWWGTEAFF
cdr3_nt: TGTGCCAGCAGCTTGAAGGACTGGTGGGGCACTGAAGCTTTCTTT

d_call: NA
clone_size: NA
cdr3_length: 14
j_call: TRBJ2-5
v_call: TRBV4-2
cdr3_aa: CASSQTRGRETQYF
cdr3_nt: TGTGCCAGCAGCCAAACCCGGGGGAGAGAGACCCAGTACTTC

d_call: NA
clone_size: NA
cdr3_length: 15
j_call: TRBJ2-3
v_call: TRBV7-2
cdr3_aa: CASSRLGEGTDTQYF
cdr3_nt: TGTGCCAGCAGCCGCCTCGGAGAAGGCACAGATACGCAGTATTTT

d_call: TRBD2
clone_size: NA
cdr3_length: 15
j_call: TRBJ2-3
v_call: TRBV5-1
cdr3_aa: CASSTGTSGTHTQYF
cdr3_nt: TGCGCCAGCAGCACTGGGACTAGCGGGACCCACACGCAGTATTTT

d_call: NA
clone_size: NA
cdr3_length: 15
j_call: TRBJ1-3
v_call: TRBV7-9
cdr3_aa: CASSPPQILMNTIYF
cdr3_nt: TGTGCCAGCAGCCCCCCTCAGATTCTGATGAACACCATATATTTT

d_call: TRBD2
clone_size: NA
cdr3_length: 14
j_call: TRBJ2-7
v_call: TRBV7-9
cdr3_aa: CASSFGLAGVEQYF
cdr3_nt: TGTGCCAGCAGCTTCGGACTAGCGGGAGTCGAGCAGTACTTC

d_call: NA
clone_size: NA
cdr3_length: 12
j_call: TRBJ2-3
v_call: TRBV30
cdr3_aa: CAWRWGGDTQYF
cdr3_nt: TGTGCCTGGAGGTGGGGCGGAGATACGCAGTATTTT

d_call: TRBD1
clone_size: NA
cdr3_length: 14
j_call: TRBJ1-2
v_call: TRBV19
cdr3_aa: CASRPGQGNYGYTF
cdr3_nt: TGTGCCAGTAGACCGGGACAGGGAAACTATGGCTACACCTTC

d_call: NA
clone_size: NA
cdr3_length: 12
j_call: TRBJ1-2
v_call: TRBV3-1/TRBV3-2
cdr3_aa: CASSHTRGAKTF
cdr3_nt: TGTGCCAGCAGCCATACCCGGGGGGCGAAAACCTTC

d_call: NA
clone_size: NA
cdr3_length: 13
j_call: TRBJ1-5
v_call: TRBV28
cdr3_aa: CAVEGRNYQPQHF
cdr3_nt: TGTGCCGTCGAGGGCAGGAATTACCAGCCCCAGCATTTT

d_call: NA
clone_size: NA
cdr3_length: 12
j_call: TRBJ2-1
v_call: TRBV6-2/TRBV6-3
cdr3_aa: CASSYPAGEQFF
cdr3_nt: TGTGCCAGCAGTTACCCCGCGGGAGAGCAGTTCTTC

d_call: TRBD1
clone_size: NA
cdr3_length: 13
j_call: TRBJ1-1
v_call: TRBV7-9
cdr3_aa: CASSPGQGGWAFF
cdr3_nt: TGTGCCAGCAGCCCGGGACAGGGCGGGTGGGCTTTCTTT

d_call: TRBD2
clone_size: NA
cdr3_length: 19
j_call: TRBJ2-5
v_call: TRBV9
cdr3_aa: CASSAWTSGGPDSRETQYF
cdr3_nt: TGTGCCAGCAGCGCTTGGACTAGCGGGGGGCCAGATTCGCGAGAGACCCAGTACTTC

d_call: TRBD2
clone_size: NA
cdr3_length: 15
j_call: TRBJ2-1
v_call: TRBV5-1
cdr3_aa: CASSPGTTLGNEQFF
cdr3_nt: TGCGCCAGCAGCCCCGGGACTACCCTAGGGAATGAGCAGTTCTTC

d_call: NA
clone_size: NA
cdr3_length: 15
j_call: TRBJ1-5
v_call: TRBV28
cdr3_aa: CASSLWQGSNQPQHF
cdr3_nt: TGTGCCAGCAGTTTATGGCAGGGGTCGAATCAGCCCCAGCATTTT

d_call: NA
clone_size: NA
cdr3_length: 16
j_call: TRBJ1-1
v_call: TRBV5-1
cdr3_aa: CASSFTGSAQNTEAFF
cdr3_nt: TGCGCCAGCAGCTTTACAGGGTCGGCCCAGAACACTGAAGCTTTCTTT

d_call: TRBD1
clone_size: NA
cdr3_length: 15
j_call: TRBJ2-2
v_call: TRBV15
cdr3_aa: CATSDRGKDTGELFF
cdr3_nt: TGTGCCACCAGTGACAGGGGGAAGGACACCGGGGAGCTGTTTTTT

d_call: TRBD1
clone_size: NA
cdr3_length: 15
j_call: TRBJ1-5
v_call: TRBV5-1
cdr3_aa: CASSKETGIGQPQHF
cdr3_nt: TGCGCCAGCAGCAAGGAGACAGGGATAGGGCAGCCCCAGCATTTT

d_call: TRBD1
clone_size: NA
cdr3_length: 14
j_call: TRBJ2-7
v_call: TRBV5-1
cdr3_aa: CASSRPGQRDEQYF
cdr3_nt: TGCGCCAGCAGCCGCCCGGGACAGAGGGACGAGCAGTACTTC

d_call: NA
clone_size: NA
cdr3_length: 14
j_call: TRBJ2-5
v_call: TRBV28
cdr3_aa: CASSSDTQRWTQYF
cdr3_nt: TGTGCCAGCAGTTCGGACACCCAACGATGGACCCAGTACTTC

d_call: TRBD2
clone_size: NA
cdr3_length: 13
j_call: TRBJ2-1
v_call: TRBV6-5
cdr3_aa: CASSSGLAWEQFF
cdr3_nt: TGTGCCAGCAGTTCGGGACTAGCCTGGGAGCAGTTCTTC

d_call: NA
clone_size: NA
cdr3_length: 14
j_call: TRBJ2-7
v_call: TRBV27
cdr3_aa: CASSFSDTSYEQYF
cdr3_nt: TGTGCCAGCAGTTTTTCCGACACCTCCTACGAGCAGTACTTC

d_call: TRBD1
clone_size: NA
cdr3_length: 16
j_call: TRBJ1-2
v_call: TRBV5-1
cdr3_aa: CASSAGQGASLYGYTF
cdr3_nt: TGCGCCAGCAGCGCGGGACAGGGGGCTTCTCTCTATGGCTACACCTTC